The 29 T cell receptor beta chains presented below share a single source sample, sequenced in a study of blood T cell repertoires in COVID-19. TCRdb's table, derived via immunoSEQ multiplex PCR, lists solely in-frame clones and lacks some. The data contain 95,000 to 150,000 clones, around four fifths of them singletons. Sequenced input: peripheral blood. Source of these receptors: a man of 80 years or more with COVID-19, enrolled during active disease.

CDR3 sequence reads: CASSSLLAVSYNEQFF. CDR3 coding DNA: TGTGCCAGCAGTTCCCTCCTAGCGGTCTCCTACAATGAGCAGTTCTTC. This sequence joins TRBV28 and TRBJ2-1, with 7 bases aligning to TRBD2. CDR1 is MDHEN and CDR2 is SYDVKM in the germline V gene. The CDR3 covers 16 residues. J gave up 0 bases and V 4 bases, and 6 bases lay outside the gene matches.

This chain connects TRBV5-1 to TRBJ2-7, with a tentative D call TRBD2 (5 bases). CDR3 length: 14 amino acids. Between the trimmed V and J ends, which lost 6 bases and 0 bases, there was a span of 13 bases. Germline CDR1 is SGHRS and CDR2 is YFSETQ. CDR3 in DNA: TGCGCCAGCAAACCGGGGTCTAACTCCTACGAGCAGTACTTC. Protein product: CASKPGSNSYEQYF.

This clone was seen more than once but under ten times. The chain couples TRBV19 to TRBJ1-2, with D perhaps matching TRBD1 (5 bases). V was cut by 3 bases and J by 8 bases, with 13 bases left in between. This CDR3 has 13 residues. Germline loops: CDR1 LNHDA, CDR2 SQIVND (reference sequence). The CDR3 DNA reads TGTGCCAGTAGTATGGGCAGGGTAAGCGGCTACACCTTC. It specifies CASSMGRVSGYTF. Variable domain in full (rest from reference TRBV19 and TRBJ1-2): DGGITQSPKYLFRKEGQNVTLSCEQNLNHDAMYWYRQDPGQGLRLIYYSQIVNDFQKGDIAEGYSVSREKKESFPLTVTSAQKNPTAFYLCASSMGRVSGYTFGSGTRLTVV.

The table lists this clone with a count of one. This chain joins TRBV6-1 and TRBJ2-7; no clear D. V was clipped by 2 bases and J by 2 bases, with 16 bases between them. The CDR3 totals 16 residues. CDR1 MNHNS and CDR2 SASEGT come from the germline V gene. CDR3 region: CASSERTEYVPYEQYF. Here the CDR3 DNA reads TGTGCCAGCAGTGAAAGAACAGAATACGTCCCCTACGAGCAGTACTTC.

The chain uses TRBV30 and TRBJ1-5; D perhaps matches TRBD1 (6 bases). The CDR3 contains 14 residues. Trimming stripped 0 bases from V and 5 bases from J, with 11 bases between. CDR1 is GTSNPN, CDR2 SVGIG, per germline (reference sequence). The CDR3 region is CAWSVSGADQPQHF. The CDR3 DNA reads as TGTGCCTGGAGTGTATCAGGGGCTGATCAGCCCCAGCATTTT.

This clone was seen more than once but under ten times. The V gene is TRBV7-9, the J gene TRBJ1-2; possibly TRBD1 for D (6 bases). The CDR3 loop spans 13 amino acids. Germline V CDR1 and CDR2: SEHNR, FQNEAQ (reference sequence). Trimming cost V 5 bases and J 7 bases, with 14 bases left between them. CDR3 nucleotides: TGTGCCAGCAGCCCCAGGGGTAGTTCTGGCTACACCTTC. Translating gives CASSPRGSSGYTF.

The rearrangement links TRBV7-2 to TRBJ2-2; tentatively, D is TRBD1 (7 bases). CDR3 length: 14 residues. V dropped 8 bases and J dropped 4 bases, with 14 bases sitting between them. Germline V gene lookup returns CDR1 SGHTA and CDR2 FQGNSA. The CDR3 DNA reads TGTGCCAGCGTGCGGGACAGCGCCACCGGGGAGCTGTTTTTT. It codes for CASVRDSATGELFF.

This clone was found once. The chain employs TRBV7-3 and TRBJ2-1, with TRBD2 identical over 8 bases. The CDR3 has 16 residues. V was clipped by 1 base and J by 3 bases; unmatched bases: 5. Germline-derived CDR1 and CDR2 are SGHTA and FQGTGA. As DNA, the CDR3 is TGTGCCAGCAGCTTAAGAGCGGGAGTAGGCTACAATGAGCAGTTCTTC. It translates to CASSLRAGVGYNEQFF.

The J gene is TRBJ1-4, the V gene TRBV5-6; D remains ambiguous. Trimming left V 1 base short and J 7 bases short, with 8 bases between. Germline V gene data show CDR1 as SGHDT and CDR2 as YYEEEE. CDR3 length: 13 residues. CDR3 in amino acids: CASSLRQAEKLFF. The CDR3 region has the DNA TGTGCCAGCAGCTTGCGGCAGGCTGAAAAACTGTTTTTT.

The rearrangement links TRBV18 to TRBJ1-5, with TRBD1 matching over 12 bases. CDR3 length equals 15 residues. Germline V lookup: CDR1 KGHSH, CDR2 LQKENI. J was trimmed by 7 bases and V by 3 bases; bases with no gene match: 4. The CDR3 protein is CASSPGTGGEQPQHF. For the CDR3, the DNA is TGTGCCAGCTCACCCGGGACAGGGGGCGAACAGCCCCAGCATTTT.

The V and J genes are TRBV7-6 and TRBJ2-1; D might be TRBD2 (6 bases). Trimming pared 1 base from V and 7 bases from J, leaving 20 bases between. The CDR3 runs to 17 residues. Germline loops: CDR1 SGHVS, CDR2 FNYEAQ. CDR3 residues: CASSLGASVTQLNEQFF. CDR3 sequence (DNA): TGTGCCAGCAGCTTAGGTGCTAGCGTAACACAATTGAATGAGCAGTTCTTC.

The rearrangement joins TRBV30 to TRBJ2-7, with TRBD2 identical over 11 bases. CDR1 GTSNPN and CDR2 SVGIG come from the germline V gene (reference sequence). This CDR3 has 15 residues. V gave up 2 bases and J gave up 8 bases; unmatched junction bases: 11. In DNA, the CDR3 is TGTGCCTGGAGTCTCCGAACTAGCGGGAGTAACAAGCAGTACTTC. Translated: CAWSLRTSGSNKQYF.

The rearrangement joins TRBV18 to TRBJ1-2, with TRBD1 matching 8 bases. The V segment lost 3 bases and the J segment 2 bases; nucleotides outside the gene matches: 14. CDR1 and CDR2 (germline): KGHSH, LQKENI. The CDR3 covers 18 residues. The chain's CDR3 is CASSPRGQGPQGNYGYTF. The DNA of the CDR3 is TGTGCCAGCTCACCTAGAGGACAGGGCCCCCAAGGGAACTATGGCTACACCTTC.

This chain links TRBV12-3 or TRBV12-4 with TRBJ1-2; D ambiguous. V lost 3 bases and J 4 bases, leaving 9 bases between the germline ends. CDR3 length equals 13 residues. This CDR3 reads CASSFGESYGYTF. The CDR3 bases are TGTGCCAGCAGTTTTGGGGAGAGCTATGGCTACACCTTC.

The J gene is TRBJ2-7, the V gene TRBV28, with 10 nucleotides matching TRBD2. V shed 6 bases, J shed 4 bases, and the junction held 9 bases outside the gene matches. The CDR3 has 15 residues. CDR1 is MDHEN and CDR2 is SYDVKM in the germline V gene. The CDR3 nucleotides read TGTGCCAGCAGCCCAGCCCGGACTAGCGGTTACGAGCAGTACTTC. This encodes CASSPARTSGYEQYF.

V and J are TRBV24-1 and TRBJ2-7, with 8 positions matching TRBD1. Trimming took 6 bases from V and 1 from J; bases not matched to a gene: 19. This CDR3 region has 19 residues. Germline V gene data show CDR1 as KGHDR and CDR2 as SFDVKD. The CDR3: CATSKIVEWTGRCSYEQYF. DNA for the CDR3: TGTGCCACCAGTAAGATAGTAGAATGGACAGGGAGGTGTTCCTACGAGCAGTACTTC.

V gene TRBV13 combines with J gene TRBJ2-3, with 7 nucleotides matching TRBD1. Trimming at V came to 6 bases and at J to 2 bases, leaving 5 bases not matched to a gene. Germline CDR1 PRHDT, CDR2 FYEKMQ (reference sequence). The CDR3 runs 14 residues. CDR3 coding DNA: TGTGCCAGCAGGGACAGGCAACCCACAGATACGCAGTATTTT. This sequence encodes CASRDRQPTDTQYF.

This chain uses TRBV9 with TRBJ2-7; the D gene is possibly TRBD2 (5 bases). Deletions cut 4 bases from V and 5 bases from J, with 22 bases between. The germline CDR1 and CDR2 sequences are SGDLS and YYNGEE. The CDR3 sequence is 16 residues long. CDR3 coding DNA: TGTGCCAGCAGCCGCGGAACCCAACTTGTGGAGGACGAGCAGTACTTC. Translated, it gives CASSRGTQLVEDEQYF.

The chain is built from TRBV30 and TRBJ2-7, with TRBD1 matching over 8 bases. Looked up from germline, CDR1 is GTSNPN and CDR2 is SVGIG (reference sequence). The CDR3 sequence is 14 residues long. The V gene end was trimmed by 0 bases and the J gene end by 4 bases; junction bases not matched to a gene: 5. This CDR3 is CAWSVQGVRYEQYF. The CDR3 coding sequence is TGTGCCTGGAGTGTACAGGGGGTTAGGTACGAGCAGTACTTC.

V gene TRBV4-2 combines with J gene TRBJ2-7; 8 bases line up with TRBD1. The CDR3 has 14 amino acids. The germline V gene encodes CDR1 LGHNA and CDR2 YNFKEQ. Losses at the gene ends were 4 bases for V and 3 bases for J; bases not matched to a gene: 5. The CDR3 DNA reads as TGTGCCAGCAGCCCGGGACAGGAAGGCTACGAGCAGTACTTC. Translation: CASSPGQEGYEQYF.

The chain combines TRBV3-1 (or the pseudogene TRBV3-2) with TRBJ1-1; possibly TRBD1 for D (5 bases). Germline V gives CDR1 LGHDT, CDR2 YNNKEL (reference sequence). This CDR3 spans 12 amino acids. Trimming left V 5 bases short and J 5 bases short, with 9 bases between. The CDR3 loop reads CASSYGGTEAFF. CDR3 bases: TGTGCCAGCAGCTACGGGGGTACTGAAGCTTTCTTT.

The V and J genes are TRBV5-6 and TRBJ2-7, with TRBD2 identical over 14 bases. V shed 2 bases, J shed 7 bases, and the junction held 8 bases outside the gene matches. This CDR3 comprises 16 residues. Germline V gene lookup returns CDR1 SGHDT and CDR2 YYEEEE. CDR3 residues: CASSFPKGLAGVEQYF. The CDR3 DNA is TGTGCCAGCAGCTTTCCCAAGGGACTAGCGGGAGTTGAGCAGTACTTC.

The chain uses TRBV11-2 and TRBJ2-7; 7 bases agree with TRBD1. This CDR3 has 15 residues. CDR1 SGHAT and CDR2 FQNNGV come from the germline V gene. The V segment lost 3 bases and the J segment 0 bases; nucleotides outside the gene matches: 5. The CDR3 spells CASSLRTGHSYEQYF. CDR3 nucleotide sequence: TGTGCCAGCAGCTTGAGGACAGGTCACTCCTACGAGCAGTACTTC.

The chain links TRBV4-1 to TRBJ2-3; 7 nucleotides line up with TRBD2. The CDR3 is made up of 16 amino acids. The V gene end was trimmed by 1 base and the J gene end by 4 bases; junction bases not matched to a gene: 8. Germline assignment: CDR1 MGHRA and CDR2 YSYEKL. The CDR3 protein is CASSQGPSAGADTQYF. The CDR3 DNA reads TGCGCCAGCAGCCAAGGGCCTTCGGCGGGGGCAGATACGCAGTATTTT.

A few counts support this clone. This chain links TRBV27 with TRBJ1-2; 11 nucleotides align to TRBD1. This CDR3 has 16 residues. Per the germline V gene, CDR1 is MNHEY and CDR2 is SMNVEV (reference sequence). With 6 bases clipped from V and 7 bases from J, the junction kept 13 bases outside the gene matches. The CDR3 DNA reads as TGTGCCAGCAGCCCCAACCACTTGGGACAGGGGGGTGGCTACACCTTC. Translated: CASSPNHLGQGGGYTF.

The V call is TRBV5-1, the J call TRBJ1-6; perhaps TRBD1 as D (6 bases). V lost 4 bases and J 7 bases, leaving 12 bases between the germline ends. Germline values: CDR1 SGHRS, CDR2 YFSETQ. The CDR3 has 14 amino acids. The CDR3 here is CASSIKTGNSPLHF. The CDR3 DNA is TGCGCCAGCAGCATAAAGACAGGAAATTCACCCCTCCACTTT.

The rearrangement links TRBV5-1 to TRBJ2-5; 10 bases are a match to TRBD2. V lost 7 bases, J lost 3 bases, and 3 bases stayed unmatched. Germline lookup yields CDR1 SGHRS and CDR2 YFSETQ. This CDR3 has 13 residues. The CDR3 bases are TGCGCCAGCGGCCTAGCGGGAGAAGAGACCCAGTACTTC. Amino acids: CASGLAGEETQYF.

The table lists this clone with a count of one. This chain connects TRBV27 to TRBJ2-7; 9 bases map to TRBD2. This CDR3 spans 14 amino acids. Germline V gene sequence: CDR1 MNHEY, CDR2 SMNVEV (reference sequence). V trimming: 6 bases; J trimming: 10 bases; junction bases outside the gene matches: 13. This CDR3 reads CASSLLAGHAEQYF. The CDR3 region has the DNA TGTGCCAGCAGCCTTCTAGCGGGACATGCGGAACAGTACTTC.

The genes are TRBV19 and TRBJ2-7, with a possible D match to TRBD1 (6 bases). The germline gives CDR1 LNHDA, CDR2 SQIVND (reference sequence). The ends were cut back, 1 base at V and 7 bases at J, with 14 bases in the middle. CDR3 length equals 14 residues. The CDR3 sequence is CASSIGQASREQYF. Written as DNA, the CDR3 is TGTGCCAGTAGTATAGGACAGGCCTCGCGGGAGCAGTACTTC.